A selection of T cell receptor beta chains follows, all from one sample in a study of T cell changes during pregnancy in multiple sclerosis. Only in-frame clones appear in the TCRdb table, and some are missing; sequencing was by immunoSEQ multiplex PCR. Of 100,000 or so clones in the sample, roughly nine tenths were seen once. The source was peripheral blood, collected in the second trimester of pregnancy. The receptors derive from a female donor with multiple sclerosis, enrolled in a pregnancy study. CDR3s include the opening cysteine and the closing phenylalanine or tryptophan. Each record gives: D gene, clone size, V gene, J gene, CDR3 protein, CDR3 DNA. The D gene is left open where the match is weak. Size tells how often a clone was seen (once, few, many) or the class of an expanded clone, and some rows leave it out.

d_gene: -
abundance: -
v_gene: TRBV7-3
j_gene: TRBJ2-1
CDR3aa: CASSLAQGSYNEQFF
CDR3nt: TGTGCCAGCAGCTTAGCACAGGGCTCCTACAATGAGCAGTTCTTC

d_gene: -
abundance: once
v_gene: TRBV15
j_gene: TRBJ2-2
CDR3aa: CATSRDLLDSNTGELFF
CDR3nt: TGTGCCACCAGCAGAGATCTTCTGGACTCGAACACCGGGGAGCTGTTTTTT

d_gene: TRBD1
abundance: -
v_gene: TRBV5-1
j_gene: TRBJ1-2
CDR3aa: CASSSTGTGWTF
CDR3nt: TGCGCCAGCAGCTCGACCGGGACAGGGTGGACCTTC

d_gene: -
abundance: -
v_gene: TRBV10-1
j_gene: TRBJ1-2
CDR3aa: CASSGHRMGGYTF
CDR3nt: TGCGCCAGCAGTGGACACCGCATGGGTGGCTACACCTTC

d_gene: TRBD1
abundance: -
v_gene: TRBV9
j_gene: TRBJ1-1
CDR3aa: CASSVDGTVNTEAFF
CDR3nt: TGTGCCAGCAGCGTAGATGGGACAGTGAACACTGAAGCTTTCTTT

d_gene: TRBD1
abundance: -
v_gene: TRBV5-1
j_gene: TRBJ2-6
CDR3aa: CASSPGGSGANVLTF
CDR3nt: TGCGCCAGCAGCCCAGGGGGTTCTGGGGCCAACGTCCTGACTTTC

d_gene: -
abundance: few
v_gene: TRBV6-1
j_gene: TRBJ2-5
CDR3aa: CASSETRETQYF
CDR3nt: TGTGCCAGCAGTGAAACAAGAGAGACCCAGTACTTC

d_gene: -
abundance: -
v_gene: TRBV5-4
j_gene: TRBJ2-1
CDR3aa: CASTPRARSSYNEQFF
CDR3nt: TGTGCCAGCACCCCGAGGGCCCGCAGCTCCTACAATGAGCAGTTCTTC

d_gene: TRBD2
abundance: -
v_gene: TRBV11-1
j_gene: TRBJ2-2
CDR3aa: CASSVPGLAGMNTGELFF
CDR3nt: TGTGCCAGCAGCGTGCCGGGACTAGCGGGGATGAACACCGGGGAGCTGTTTTTT

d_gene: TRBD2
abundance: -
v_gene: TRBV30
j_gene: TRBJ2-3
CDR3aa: CAWSLGGGGTDTQYF
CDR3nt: TGTGCCTGGAGTCTGGGGGGGGGAGGCACAGATACGCAGTATTTT

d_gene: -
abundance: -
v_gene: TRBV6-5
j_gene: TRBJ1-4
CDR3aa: CASSYSYRALNEKLFF
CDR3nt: TGTGCCAGCAGTTATTCCTACAGGGCCCTTAATGAAAAACTGTTTTTT

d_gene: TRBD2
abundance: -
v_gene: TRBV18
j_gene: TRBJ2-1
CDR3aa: CASSPGLAGEQFF
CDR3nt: TGTGCCAGCTCACCTGGACTAGCGGGTGAGCAGTTCTTC

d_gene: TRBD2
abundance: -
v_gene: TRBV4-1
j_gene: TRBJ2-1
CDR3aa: CASSFRQLAGDDEQFF
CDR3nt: TGCGCCAGCAGCTTCCGACAGCTAGCGGGAGACGATGAGCAGTTCTTC

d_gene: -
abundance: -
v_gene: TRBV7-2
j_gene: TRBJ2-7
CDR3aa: CASSFAGRTYEQYF
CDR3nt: TGTGCCAGCAGCTTTGCAGGCAGGACCTACGAGCAGTACTTC

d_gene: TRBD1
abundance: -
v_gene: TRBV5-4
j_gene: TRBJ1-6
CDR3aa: CASSQNRGYNSPLHF
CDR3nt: TGTGCCAGCAGCCAAAACAGGGGCTATAATTCACCCCTCCACTTT

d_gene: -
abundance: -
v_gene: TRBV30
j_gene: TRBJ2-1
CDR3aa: CAGVGADTYNEQFF
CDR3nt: TGTGCTGGGGTGGGGGCAGACACTTACAATGAGCAGTTCTTC

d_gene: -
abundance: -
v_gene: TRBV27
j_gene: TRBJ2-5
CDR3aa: CASSFAGAETQYF
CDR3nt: TGTGCCAGCAGTTTTGCAGGGGCAGAGACCCAGTACTTC